The 11 T cell receptor beta chains listed next were all sequenced from one sample in a study of T cells in localized non-small cell lung cancer (dated by TCRdb to 2018 to 2020). The library was built by means of the immunoSEQ multiplex PCR assay. The source is immuneACCESS, and TCRdb retained only in-frame sequences with V and J called. Part of the clones is not carried over; for the studies checked, unresolved V genes explain less than half of this, and the remainder is unexplained. The sample table records roughly 16,000 clones; roughly four fifths of these occur just once. The ten largest clones take up under 40% of the sample. The sequencing here drew on peripheral blood, taken before any cancer treatment. The source is a male donor at least 60 years old with stage I lung adenocarcinoma.

In its sample, this clone was seen once. This chain connects TRBV6-1 to TRBJ1-1; TRBD1 aligns across 7 bases. The V gene end was trimmed by 6 bases and the J gene end by 11 bases; junction bases not matched to a gene: 9. CDR3 size: 12 residues. Germline values: CDR1 MNHNS, CDR2 SASEGT. The DNA for the CDR3 is TGTGCCAGCAGCTTACTGGGACAGTGGGCTTTCTTT. Translated, it gives CASSLLGQWAFF.

This chain connects TRBV6-5 to TRBJ1-2; TRBD1 aligns across 9 bases. V shed 0 bases and J 8 bases; nucleotides not matched to a gene: 4. CDR1 MNHEY and CDR2 SVGAGI come from the germline V gene. The length of the CDR3 is 14 residues. The CDR3 region is CASSYSRTGVGYTF. For the CDR3, the DNA is TGTGCCAGCAGTTACTCGAGGACAGGGGTCGGCTACACCTTC.

V is TRBV15 and J is TRBJ2-1, with 10 bases fitting TRBD1. Trimming removed 2 bases from V and 0 bases from J; junction bases left unmatched: 4. Germline values: CDR1 LNHNV, CDR2 YYDKDF (reference sequence). The length of the CDR3 is 17 residues. The chain's CDR3 is CATSRKRTGGSYNEQFF. The CDR3 coding sequence is TGTGCCACCAGCAGAAAACGGACAGGGGGCTCCTACAATGAGCAGTTCTTC.

This clone occurred once. The chain links TRBV5-1 to TRBJ2-1; weak D call: TRBD2 (5 bases). The CDR3 runs to 15 residues. Trimming took off 4 bases at V and 2 bases at J, with 13 bases between the two ends. Germline V gives CDR1 SGHRS, CDR2 YFSETQ. Here the CDR3 DNA reads TGCGCCAGCAGCCCCCCTCGGGGTGCCTACAATGAGCAGTTCTTC. Its protein product is CASSPPRGAYNEQFF.

The chain recombines TRBV5-1 with TRBJ2-5; a possible D gene is TRBD2 (5 bases). The CDR3 runs 11 residues. The germline gives CDR1 SGHRS, CDR2 YFSETQ. V lost 2 bases, J lost 11 bases, and 10 bases lay in between. CDR3 nucleotide sequence: TGCGCCAGCAGCTTTAGCGCTGATCAGTACTTC. This encodes CASSFSADQYF.

The count of this clone is one. This chain connects TRBV30 to TRBJ2-5; 7 nucleotides match TRBD2. V gave up 1 base and J gave up 1 base; unmatched junction bases: 3. CDR1 GTSNPN and CDR2 SVGIG come from the germline V gene (reference sequence). The CDR3 sequence is 14 residues long. For the CDR3, the DNA is TGTGCCTGGAGTGCCCGGGGGGTCCAAGAGACCCAGTACTTC. Translation gives CAWSARGVQETQYF.

In its sample, this clone was seen a few times. This chain connects TRBV19 to TRBJ2-1; possibly TRBD1 or TRBD2 for D (5 bases each). Germline V gene sequence: CDR1 LNHDA, CDR2 SQIVND (reference sequence). Trimming cost V 4 bases and J 0 bases, with 16 bases left between them. The CDR3 contains 17 residues. The CDR3 bases are TGTGCCAGTAGTAGCGCTCCTTGGGGGACCTCCTACAATGAGCAGTTCTTC. Translated: CASSSAPWGTSYNEQFF.

The chain is built from TRBV9 and TRBJ2-3, with 12 bases identical to TRBD2. This CDR3 contains 16 residues. Germline-derived CDR1 and CDR2 are SGDLS and YYNGEE. With V trimmed by 4 bases and J by 3 bases, 6 bases remained unmatched. CDR3 nucleotide sequence: TGTGCCAGCAGCCCTCCTAGCGGGAGGGAAACAGATACGCAGTATTTT. It is translated as CASSPPSGRETDTQYF.

This chain joins TRBV6-5 and TRBJ2-2; D may correspond to TRBD1 or TRBD2 (6 bases each). Trimming cost V 8 bases and J 7 bases, with 17 bases left between them. This CDR3 has 14 amino acids. Germline CDR1 is MNHEY and CDR2 is SVGAGI. The DNA for the CDR3 is TGTGCCAGCTCGATGGGGGGCGACGGCGGGGAGCTGTTTTTT. Encoded protein: CASSMGGDGGELFF.

The chain uses TRBV5-1 and TRBJ1-1, with TRBD1 matching over 7 bases. The germline gives CDR1 SGHRS, CDR2 YFSETQ. CDR3 length: 14 amino acids. Unmatched junction bases numbered 2, after V lost 0 bases and J lost 3 bases. CDR3 amino acids: CASSLGQGYTEAFF. The CDR3 nucleotides are TGCGCCAGCAGCTTGGGACAGGGATACACTGAAGCTTTCTTT.

This chain connects TRBV4-1 to TRBJ1-2, with D perhaps matching TRBD1 (6 bases). V lost 0 bases and J lost 7, with 12 bases in between. The CDR3 totals 14 residues. Germline V lookup: CDR1 MGHRA, CDR2 YSYEKL. CDR3 loop: CASSQDTGTSGYTF. The CDR3 DNA reads TGCGCCAGCAGCCAAGACACAGGGACGTCTGGCTACACCTTC.